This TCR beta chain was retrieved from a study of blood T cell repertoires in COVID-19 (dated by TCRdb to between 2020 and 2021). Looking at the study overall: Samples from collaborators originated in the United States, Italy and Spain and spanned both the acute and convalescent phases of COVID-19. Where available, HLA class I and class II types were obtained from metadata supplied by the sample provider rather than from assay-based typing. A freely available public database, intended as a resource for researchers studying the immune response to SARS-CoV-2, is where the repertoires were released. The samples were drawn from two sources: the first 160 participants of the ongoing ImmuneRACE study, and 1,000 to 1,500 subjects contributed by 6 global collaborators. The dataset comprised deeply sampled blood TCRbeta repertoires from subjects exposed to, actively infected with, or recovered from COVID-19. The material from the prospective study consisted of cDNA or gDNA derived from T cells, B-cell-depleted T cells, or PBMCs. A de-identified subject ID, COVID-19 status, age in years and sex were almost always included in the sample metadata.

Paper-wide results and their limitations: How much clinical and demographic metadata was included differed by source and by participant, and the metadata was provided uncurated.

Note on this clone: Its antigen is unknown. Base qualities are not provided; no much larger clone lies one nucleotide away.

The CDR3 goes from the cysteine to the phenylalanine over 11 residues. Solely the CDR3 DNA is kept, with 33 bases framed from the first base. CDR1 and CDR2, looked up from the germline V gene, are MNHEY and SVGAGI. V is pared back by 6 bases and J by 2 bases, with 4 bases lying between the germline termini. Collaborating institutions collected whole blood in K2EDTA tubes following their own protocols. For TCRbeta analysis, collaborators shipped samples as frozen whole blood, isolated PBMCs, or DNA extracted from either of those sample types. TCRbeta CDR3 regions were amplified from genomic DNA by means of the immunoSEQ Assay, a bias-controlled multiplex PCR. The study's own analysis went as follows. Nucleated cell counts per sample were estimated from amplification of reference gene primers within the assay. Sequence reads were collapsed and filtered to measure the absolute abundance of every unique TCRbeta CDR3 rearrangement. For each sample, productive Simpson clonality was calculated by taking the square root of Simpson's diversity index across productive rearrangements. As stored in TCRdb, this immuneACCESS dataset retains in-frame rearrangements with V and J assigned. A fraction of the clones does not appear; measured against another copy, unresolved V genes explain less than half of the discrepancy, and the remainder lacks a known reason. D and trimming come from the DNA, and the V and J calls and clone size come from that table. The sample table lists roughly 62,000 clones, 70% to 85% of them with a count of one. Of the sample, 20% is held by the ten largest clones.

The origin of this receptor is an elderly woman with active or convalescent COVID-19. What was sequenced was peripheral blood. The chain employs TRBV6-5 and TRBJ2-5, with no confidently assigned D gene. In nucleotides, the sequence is TGTGCCAGCAGCCCACAAGAGACCCAGTACTTC. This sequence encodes CASSPQETQYF.